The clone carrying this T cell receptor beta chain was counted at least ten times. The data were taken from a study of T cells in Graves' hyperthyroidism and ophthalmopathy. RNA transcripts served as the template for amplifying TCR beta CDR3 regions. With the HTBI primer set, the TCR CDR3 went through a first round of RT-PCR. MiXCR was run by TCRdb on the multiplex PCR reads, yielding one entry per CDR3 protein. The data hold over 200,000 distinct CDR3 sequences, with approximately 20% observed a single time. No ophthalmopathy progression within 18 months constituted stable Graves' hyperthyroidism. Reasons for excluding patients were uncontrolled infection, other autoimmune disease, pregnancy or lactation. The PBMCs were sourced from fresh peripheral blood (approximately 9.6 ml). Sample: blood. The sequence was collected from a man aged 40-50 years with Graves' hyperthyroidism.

CDR3 residues: CASSPGGAGSPLHF. The CDR3 nucleotides read TGTGCCAGCAGTCCAGGGGGCGCGGGTTCACCCCTCCACTTT. This chain connects TRBV2 to TRBJ1-6, with TRBD1 matching over 8 bases. CDR1 SNHLY and CDR2 FYNNEI come from the germline V gene. The CDR3 runs 14 residues. Germline trimming cut 5 bases from V and 9 bases from J; bases unmatched to any gene: 6.